This entry describes one T cell receptor beta chain. This clone was seen only a few times. The target of this receptor is not known. Within one base of it there is no much larger clone, and no base qualities were kept. This entry is derived from a study of T cell responses to AZD1222 COVID-19 vaccine (dated by TCRdb to the early 2020s). With respect to the entire study: A total of just over 230 trial participants underwent TCR sequencing, of whom 207 had received two doses of AZD1222 and 26 had received two doses of the MenACWY control vaccine. Trial participants were enrolled into age subgroups of 18-55, 56-69 and 70-plus years, which contained roughly 140, 27 and 60 TCR-sequenced participants, respectively. The research as a whole found: A significant rise in spike-specific TCR breadth and depth was observed after two AZD1222 doses relative to day 0 and relative to MenACWY recipients. Because no samples from the day 14 peak response were available, repertoires could be characterized only after the peak T cell response. Vaccine-associated CD4 TCRs spanned the whole spike protein, with dominant responses in regions 160-218 and 743-854. The 56-69-year group was small, and its depth increase did not reach significance, likely because of low power. Conclusions about previously exposed vaccinees were limited because only 6 or 7 AZD1222 recipients were SARS-CoV-2 seropositive at baseline. Participants were mostly white British, with more females than males. The authors suggested clonal diversity may have been underestimated. Nearly half of unique spike-specific TCRs reportedly recognized epitopes outside regions mutated in the B.1.351 and B.1.1.7 variants.

The germline V gene sets CDR1 to KGHSH and CDR2 to LQKENI. V sheds 4 bases and J sheds 6 bases, leaving 15 bases between their ends. Its CDR3 holds 14 amino acids, cysteine through phenylalanine. CDR3 DNA only is kept here, 42 bases in frame from base 1. The time point label on this specimen signifies: about 28 days (+/-7) after the second vaccine dose. AZD1222 recipients with second doses at about 4 weeks or about 12 weeks were pooled, because spike-specific TCR depth and breadth did not differ between schedules. Vaccinee samples were obtained from the UK trials COV001 and COV002, which included a single-blind randomized controlled phase 2/3 trial of AZD1222 (ChAdOx1 nCoV-19) in healthy adults. Trial participant PBMC samples were collected at day 0 and day 28 after the second dose for TCRbeta chain sequencing. The CDR3 regions of human TCRbeta chains were analyzed by immunosequencing. In the paper's pipeline: Repertoire TCRs were checked for matches against a reference library of SARS-CoV-2-specific TCRs that had been generated using the MIRA antigen-specificity platform. Breadth was defined as the fraction of unique TCRs that were SARS-CoV-2-associated, and depth was defined as the fraction of total T cells that were SARS-CoV-2-associated. Using the MIRA data, each spike-specific TCR was assigned both to the spike region to which the TCR was reactive and to a CD4 or CD8 class. Log10-transformed breadth and depth values were compared by one-way ANOVA with Sidak's multiple comparisons tests. As stored in TCRdb, this immuneACCESS dataset retains in-frame rearrangements with V and J assigned. A fraction of the clones does not appear; measured against another copy, unresolved V genes explain less than half of the discrepancy, and the remainder lacks a known reason. The V and J calls and the clone size are those of that table, but D and trimming were determined from the DNA. This sample is represented by 95,000 to 110,000 clones; approximately 90% of them were singletons. Under 9.5% of the sample rests with the top ten.

The receptor was derived from an adult who received the AZD1222 COVID-19 vaccine. The V and J genes are TRBV18 and TRBJ1-1; the D gene is perhaps TRBD1, from 5 matching bases. The sample in question was peripheral blood, obtained 28 days after the second AZD1222 dose. The encoded CDR3 is CASSRTGGLAEAFF. The DNA sequence is as follows: TGTGCCAGCTCACGAACGGGGGGATTGGCTGAAGCTTTCTTT.